The rows below give T cell receptor beta chains drawn from one sample of a study of cytomegalovirus exposure and HLA in healthy donors. The protocol was immunoSEQ multiplex PCR, while the TCRdb copy is restricted to in-frame clones and leaves out a portion. This table has about 160,000 clones, 80% to 90% appearing once. Material: PBMCs. Source of these receptors: a man aged 18 to 29 in good health and CMV-seronegative. Each CDR3 is given with its conserved first and last residue. The order of the fields is V gene, clone size, D gene, J gene, CDR3 DNA, CDR3 protein. The D gene is left open where the match is weak. Clone size appears in some rows only: once, few, many, or a class for an expanded clone.

>TRBV5-1|few|.|TRBJ1-3
TGCGCCAGCAGCTCACTCGACAGAGCCTCTGGAAACACCATATATTTT
CASSSLDRASGNTIYF
>TRBV10-3|.|.|TRBJ2-3
TGTGCCATCAGTGACCCGCCGAGCGGAGACACAGATACGCAGTATTTT
CAISDPPSGDTDTQYF
>TRBV4-1|.|.|TRBJ1-3
TGCGCCAGCAGCCAAGATGGATTGGGCAGCTCTGGAAACACCATATATTTT
CASSQDGLGSSGNTIYF
>TRBV28|.|TRBD2|TRBJ2-5
TGTGCCAGCAGTGTTTGGACTAGCGGCCAAGAGACCCAGTACTTC
CASSVWTSGQETQYF
>TRBV28|.|.|TRBJ2-7
TGTGCCAGCAGTTTTGGGGGGATCAACGAGCAGTACTTC
CASSFGGINEQYF
>TRBV2|.|TRBD1|TRBJ1-5
TGTGCCAGCAGTGCCGACAGGGGAGGGCAGCCCCAGCATTTT
CASSADRGGQPQHF
>TRBV5-4|.|TRBD1|TRBJ2-7
TGTGCCAGCAGCTTAGACAGGGGGTTAACCTACGAGCAGTACTTC
CASSLDRGLTYEQYF
>TRBV28|few|.|TRBJ1-4
TGTGCCAGCAGTTTAGGACATCGTAATGAAAAACTGTTTTTT
CASSLGHRNEKLFF
>TRBV5-4|.|TRBD1|TRBJ2-5
TGTGCCAGCAGCTTGGCAGGGGGTAGGGAGACCCAGTACTTC
CASSLAGGRETQYF
>TRBV10-3|.|TRBD2|TRBJ2-1
TGTGCCATCAGCGCTGGGTGGGGCGGGGGCTCCTACAATGAGCAGTTCTTC
CAISAGWGGGSYNEQFF
>TRBV7-2|once|.|TRBJ2-3
TGTGCCAGCAGCCTAAGCACAGATACGCAGTATTTT
CASSLSTDTQYF
>TRBV7-6|.|.|TRBJ2-3
TGTGCCAGCAGCTTAGCCTCGGTCGGGGATACGCAGTATTTT
CASSLASVGDTQYF
>TRBV19|.|.|TRBJ2-1
TGTGCCAGTAGTTCTTACAATGAGCAGTTCTTC
CASSSYNEQFF
>TRBV25-1|.|.|TRBJ2-5
TGTGCCACCTCGCGGTGGGCAGGGGAAGAGACCCAGTACTTC
CATSRWAGEETQYF
>TRBV6-1|.|.|TRBJ1-1
TGTGCCAGCAGTCTTAACAGGGCCGAAGCTTTCTTT
CASSLNRAEAFF
>TRBV19|.|TRBD2|TRBJ2-3
TGTGCCAGTAGTGCTTGGAACGGGGAGGGGTCCACAGATACGCAGTATTTT
CASSAWNGEGSTDTQYF
>TRBV7-6|.|.|TRBJ2-5
TGTGCCAGCAGCTTAGCGGAGTGGGAGACCCAGTACTTC
CASSLAEWETQYF
>TRBV19|.|.|TRBJ2-2
TGTGCCAGTAGTATATCGGGTATCAACACCGGGGAGCTGTTTTTT
CASSISGINTGELFF
>TRBV4-3|.|.|TRBJ1-2
TGCGCCAGCAGCCCAGATGGGGCACTATTGAATGGCTACACCTTC
CASSPDGALLNGYTF
>TRBV30|.|TRBD1|TRBJ2-7
TGTGCCTGGAGTCCCTCATTTAGGGGGCTAGGCGAGCAGTACTTC
CAWSPSFRGLGEQYF
>TRBV20-1|.|.|TRBJ2-5
TGCAGTTCATTCCTACTGGAGACCCAGTACTTC
CSSFLLETQYF
>TRBV7-2|.|TRBD1|TRBJ2-6
TGTGCCAGCAGCTTCGACAGGGTCTCTGGGGCCAACGTCCTGACTTTC
CASSFDRVSGANVLTF
>TRBV2|.|.|TRBJ1-5
TGTGCCAGCAGTGACTGGGGAGACAATCAGCCCCAGCATTTT
CASSDWGDNQPQHF
>TRBV10-3|.|.|TRBJ1-5
TGTGCCATCAGTGAGGCGGGGGGGCCTCAGCCCCAGCATTTT
CAISEAGGPQPQHF
>TRBV5-5|.|.|TRBJ1-1
TGTGCCAGCAGCTTGTATGGGGGCAGGCCCGATAGGGGGGCTTTCTTT
CASSLYGGRPDRGAFF
>TRBV28|.|.|TRBJ1-1
TGTGCCAGCGGACCCGGGGGGGACACTGAAGCTTTCTTT
CASGPGGDTEAFF
>TRBV5-1|.|.|TRBJ1-1
TGCGCCAGCAGCTTGGGCGAGAACACTGAAGCTTTCTTT
CASSLGENTEAFF
>TRBV9|.|TRBD1|TRBJ2-7
TGTGCCAGCAGCGTAGCTGGGACAGGGGACTACGAGCAGTACTTC
CASSVAGTGDYEQYF
>TRBV7-2|.|.|TRBJ2-3
TGTGCCAGCAGCTCCCAGGGGCCCGATACGCAGTATTTT
CASSSQGPDTQYF
>TRBV25-1|few|.|TRBJ1-1
TGTGCCAGCAGTGATCCGGCGCAGGGAAGGACTGAAGCTTTCTTT
CASSDPAQGRTEAFF
>TRBV28|.|.|TRBJ2-7
TGTGCCAGCAGTTTAGGAATCAGGGGCTCGTACGAGCAGTACTTC
CASSLGIRGSYEQYF
>TRBV29-1|.|.|TRBJ1-1
TGCAGCGTTGTGGCAGGGGCGTTAACTGAAGCTTTCTTT
CSVVAGALTEAFF
>TRBV7-8|many|TRBD1|TRBJ1-2
TGTGCCAGCAGCTTGGGCAGACAGGGGGCATATGGCTACACCTTC
CASSLGRQGAYGYTF
>TRBV5-1|.|.|TRBJ1-1
TGCGCCAGCAGCTTGGGGGTGGGGGGTATGAACACTGAAGCTTTCTTT
CASSLGVGGMNTEAFF
>TRBV10-3|.|TRBD1|TRBJ1-4
TGTGCCATCAGTGACCGGACAGGGACGAATGAAAAACTGTTTTTT
CAISDRTGTNEKLFF
>TRBV28|.|TRBD2|TRBJ2-6
TGTGCCAGCGCTCGGCGGGGGATAGATAACTCTGGGGCCAACGTCCTGACTTTC
CASARRGIDNSGANVLTF
>TRBV5-1|.|TRBD1|TRBJ2-5
TGCGCCAGCAGCTTTGACAGGGGAGGAGAGACCCAGTACTTC
CASSFDRGGETQYF
>TRBV14|once|TRBD1|TRBJ1-4
TGTGCCAGCAGCCAATATTCGGGGACAGTGGAGAAACTGTTTTTT
CASSQYSGTVEKLFF
>TRBV7-7|.|TRBD2|TRBJ2-1
TGTGCTAGCAGCTTAGCGGGGGGCTACAATGAGCAGTTCTTC
CASSLAGGYNEQFF
>TRBV5-1|.|TRBD1|TRBJ2-7
TGCGCCAGCAGCTTGGACCCGGGACAGAGTTTCTACGAGCAGTACTTC
CASSLDPGQSFYEQYF
>TRBV6-7|.|TRBD1|TRBJ1-3
TGTGCCGGCAGTTACCTGACAGGGTTTATTCTAAAAGGAAACACCATATATTTT
CAGSYLTGFILKGNTIYF
>TRBV15|.|TRBD2|TRBJ2-2
TGTGCCACCAGCAGAGATCCGCTAGCGGTTACTTCCGAGCTGTTTTTT
CATSRDPLAVTSELFF
>TRBV5-1|.|TRBD1|TRBJ2-7
TGCGCCAGCAGCTTGGGCCCCGGACAGGGGTACGAGCAGTACTTC
CASSLGPGQGYEQYF
>TRBV7-9|.|TRBD1|TRBJ2-3
TGTGCCAGCAGCCCACTACCTGGGACAGGGGGGGCAGATACGCAGTATTTT
CASSPLPGTGGADTQYF
>TRBV7-9|.|.|TRBJ1-4
TGTGCCAGCAGCCCTGGCGGGGGGAGTTCAACTAATGAAAAACTGTTTTTT
CASSPGGGSSTNEKLFF